Reported below is one T cell receptor (beta chain). Trimming shortened V by 8 bases and J by 0 bases, and 14 bases separated the two germline ends. There are 15 residues in the CDR3. The germline gives CDR1 MNHNY, CDR2 SVGAGI (reference sequence). The record originates from a study of T cell responses to AZD1222 COVID-19 vaccine. Only in-frame clones appear in the TCRdb table, and some are missing; sequencing was by immunoSEQ multiplex PCR. The top ten clones hold 2.8% of a sample with some 130,000 clones, approximately 90% of them seen once. The chain couples TRBV6-6 to TRBJ1-3; no clear D gene. Source: peripheral blood, taken on day 0 of AZD1222 vaccination. The clonotype originates from an adult in good health. The CDR3 region has the DNA TGTGCCAGCGTTTGGGAGGCCATCTCTGGAAACACCATATATTTT. As protein: CASVWEAISGNTIYF.